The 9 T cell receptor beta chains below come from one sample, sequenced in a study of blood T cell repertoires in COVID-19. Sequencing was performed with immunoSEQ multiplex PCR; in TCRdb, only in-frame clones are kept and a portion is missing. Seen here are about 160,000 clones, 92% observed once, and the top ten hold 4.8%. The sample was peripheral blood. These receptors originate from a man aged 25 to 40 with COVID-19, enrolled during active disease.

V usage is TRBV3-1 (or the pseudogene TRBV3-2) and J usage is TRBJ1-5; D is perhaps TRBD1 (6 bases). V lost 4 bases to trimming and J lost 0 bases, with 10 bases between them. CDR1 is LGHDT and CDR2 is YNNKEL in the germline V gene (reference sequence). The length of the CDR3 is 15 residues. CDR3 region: CASSRDRYSNQPQHF. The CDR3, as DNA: TGTGCCAGCAGCCGCGACAGGTATAGCAATCAGCCCCAGCATTTT.

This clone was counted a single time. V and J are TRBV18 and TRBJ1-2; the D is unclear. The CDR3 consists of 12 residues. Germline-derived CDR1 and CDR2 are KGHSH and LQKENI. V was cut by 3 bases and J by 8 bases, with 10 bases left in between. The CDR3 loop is CASSPITEGYTF. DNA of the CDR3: TGTGCCAGCTCACCCATCACCGAGGGCTACACCTTC. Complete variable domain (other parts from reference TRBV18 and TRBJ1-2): NAGVMQNPRHLVRRRGQEARLRCSPMKGHSHVYWYRQLPEEGLKFMVYLQKENIIDESGMPKERFSAEFPKEGPSILRIQQVVRGDSAAYFCASSPITEGYTFGSGTRLTVV.

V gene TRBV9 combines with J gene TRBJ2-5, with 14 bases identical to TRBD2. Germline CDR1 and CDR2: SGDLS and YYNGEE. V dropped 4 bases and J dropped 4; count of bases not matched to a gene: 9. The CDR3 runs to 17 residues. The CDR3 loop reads CASSTGTSGGYAETQYF. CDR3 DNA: TGTGCCAGCAGCACCGGGACTAGCGGGGGTTACGCAGAGACCCAGTACTTC.

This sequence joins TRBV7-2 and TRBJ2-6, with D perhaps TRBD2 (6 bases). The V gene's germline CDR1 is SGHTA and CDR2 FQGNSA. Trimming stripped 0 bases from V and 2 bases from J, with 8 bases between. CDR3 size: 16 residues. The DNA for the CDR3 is TGTGCCAGCAGCTTAGCGGGAGGCGCTGGGGCCAACGTCCTGACTTTC. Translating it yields CASSLAGGAGANVLTF.

CDR3 sequence (DNA): TGCGCCAGCAGTGATGTAGGCAATCAGCCCCAGCATTTT. Protein: CASSDVGNQPQHF. The chain couples TRBV10-2 to TRBJ1-5; D is unresolved. CDR3 size: 13 residues. Germline CDR1 is WSHSY and CDR2 is SAAADI. The germline V and J ends were trimmed by 3 bases and 2 bases, with 5 bases remaining between them.

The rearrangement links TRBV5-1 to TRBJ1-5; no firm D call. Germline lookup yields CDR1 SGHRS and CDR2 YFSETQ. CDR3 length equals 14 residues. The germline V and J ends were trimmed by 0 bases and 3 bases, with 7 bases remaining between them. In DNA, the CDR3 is TGCGCCAGCAGCTTGGACGACAACAATCAGCCCCAGCATTTT. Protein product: CASSLDDNNQPQHF.

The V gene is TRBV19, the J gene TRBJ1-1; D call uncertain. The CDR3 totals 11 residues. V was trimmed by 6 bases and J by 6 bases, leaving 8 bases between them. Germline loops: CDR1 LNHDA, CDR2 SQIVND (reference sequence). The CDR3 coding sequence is TGTGCCAGTAGCAGTCCTTCTGAAGCTTTCTTT. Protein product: CASSSPSEAFF.

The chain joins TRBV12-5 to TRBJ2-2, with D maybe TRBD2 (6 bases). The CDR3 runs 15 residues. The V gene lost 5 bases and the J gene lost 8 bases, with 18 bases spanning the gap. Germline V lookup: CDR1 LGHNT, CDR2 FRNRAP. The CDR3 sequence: CASGPPTAGRGELFF. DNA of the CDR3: TGTGCTAGTGGTCCCCCTACAGCGGGCAGGGGGGAGCTGTTTTTT.

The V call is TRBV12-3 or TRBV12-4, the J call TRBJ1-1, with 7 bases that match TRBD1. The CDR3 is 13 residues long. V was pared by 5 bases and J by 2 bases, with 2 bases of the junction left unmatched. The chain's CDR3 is CASSRDRNTEAFF. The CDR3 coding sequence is TGTGCCAGCAGTCGGGACAGAAACACTGAAGCTTTCTTT.